This T cell receptor (beta chain) derives from a study of blood T cell repertoires in COVID-19. Study information: Italy, Spain and the United States were the sources of the convalescent and acute COVID-19 samples.

Cohort allocation depended upon clinical history that participants reported. Assay used: immunoSEQ multiplex PCR; TCRdb lists only in-frame clones, some missing. The data contain over 350,000 clones, around 87% of them singletons. Germline-derived CDR1 and CDR2 are LGHDT and YNNKEL (reference sequence). V was pared by 0 bases and J by 0 bases, with 11 bases between. The CDR3 runs 17 residues. The TCR sequence derives from a woman aged 25-40 years with acute COVID-19. The sequenced sample was PBMCs or T cells enriched from blood (not recorded which). V gene TRBV3-1 (or the pseudogene TRBV3-2) combines with J gene TRBJ1-4, with TRBD1 as a possible D gene (5 bases). CDR3 sequence reads: CASSQEGGSTTNEKLFF. In DNA, the CDR3 is TGTGCCAGCAGCCAAGAGGGGGGTAGTACAACTAATGAAAAACTGTTTTTT.